This note documents a single T cell receptor beta chain sequence. Its antigen is unidentified. Primers included in the PCR were 60 Vbeta and 13 Jbeta primers. Using immunoSEQ multiplex PCR, the repertoire was profiled, and TCRdb retains in-frame clones only, with some absent. The table records around 150,000 clones, less than 80% of them present only once. Per germline, CDR1 SGHAT and CDR2 FQDESV (reference sequence). The CDR3 loop spans 16 amino acids. V was cut by 2 bases and J by 0 bases, with 14 bases left in between. This sample was included in a study of cytomegalovirus exposure and HLA in healthy donors. Study-level background: Early release data held around 80 million unique TCRs from HLA-typed donors. The study placed 70% to 85% of its 350 to 400 genotyped donors in the Caucasian-associated ancestry cluster.

Notes on the study in general: In a later analysis, an Asian-associated ancestry cluster reportedly showed fewer N-insertions than the 666-donor mean.

The sequenced sample was PBMCs. The chain combines TRBV11-1 with TRBJ2-7, with unresolved D. This sequence originates from a man aged 40-49 years in good health and CMV-seronegative. In DNA, the CDR3 is TGTGCCAGCAGCTTATCTTTCACGATCGGCTCCTACGAGCAGTACTTC. Its translation: CASSLSFTIGSYEQYF.